This entry lists 19 T cell receptor beta chains sequenced from one sample in a study of blood T cell repertoires in COVID-19. Here immunoSEQ multiplex PCR was the method, and the copy in TCRdb shows in-frame clones only, minus some. The table includes about 360,000 clones, nearly 90% detected once. Specimen: PBMCs or T cells enriched from blood (not recorded which). These receptors all come from a woman in her thirties or forties with acute COVID-19.

V usage is TRBV19 and J usage is TRBJ2-3, with D unresolved. V lost 5 bases, J lost 3 bases, and 15 bases lay in between. The CDR3 runs 15 residues. Germline CDR1 reads LNHDA; CDR2 reads SQIVND (reference sequence). CDR3 in amino acids: CASSYPSRETDTQYF. The CDR3, as DNA: TGTGCCAGTAGTTATCCTAGTAGAGAGACAGATACGCAGTATTTT.

This chain joins TRBV2 and TRBJ2-1, with a possible D match to TRBD2 (7 bases). Trimming took 11 bases from V and 8 from J, leaving 22 bases between them. The CDR3 has 14 residues. Germline assignment: CDR1 SNHLY and CDR2 FYNNEI. For the CDR3, the DNA is TGTGCCTCGCCAGCAGTGGGGGGGCGGTATGAGCAGTTCTTC. Protein: CASPAVGGRYEQFF.

This sequence joins TRBV5-1 and TRBJ1-1; possibly TRBD1 for D (5 bases). CDR1 and CDR2 from the germline V gene are SGHRS and YFSETQ. The CDR3 has 16 residues. V was pared by 4 bases and J by 1 base, with 17 bases between. The DNA of the CDR3 is TGCGCCAGCAGCCCACTCCCACCCAGGGCGAACACTGAAGCTTTCTTT. Translating gives CASSPLPPRANTEAFF.

The chain combines TRBV7-9 with TRBJ1-3; D is unclear. Trimming pared 4 bases from V and 7 bases from J, leaving 8 bases between. The CDR3 is 12 residues long. Germline-derived CDR1 and CDR2 are SEHNR and FQNEAQ (reference sequence). CDR3 in amino acids: CASSSHSNTIYF. In DNA, the CDR3 is TGTGCCAGCAGCTCCCATAGCAACACCATATATTTT.

This sequence joins TRBV9 and TRBJ2-2; 7 nucleotides line up with TRBD2. This CDR3 region has 16 residues. After removal of 4 bases from V and 5 bases from J, the junction contained 11 bases not matched to a gene. The germline CDR1 and CDR2 sequences are SGDLS and YYNGEE. CDR3 in amino acids: CASSSLLPGGTGELFF. In nucleotides, the CDR3 is TGTGCCAGCAGCTCTCTTTTACCCGGGGGGACCGGGGAGCTGTTTTTT.

The rearrangement links TRBV6-1 to TRBJ1-5, with unresolved D. The ends were cut back, 3 bases at V and 6 bases at J, with 12 bases in the middle. CDR1 and CDR2 (germline): MNHNS, SASEGT. CDR3 size: 14 residues. The CDR3 reads CASSETDIGQPQHF. The CDR3 nucleotides are TGTGCCAGCAGTGAGACTGATATCGGTCAGCCCCAGCATTTT.

A remark on this clone: The sample carries other DNA sequences with the same CDR3. The CDR3 nucleotides are TGTGCCAGCAGTTTACAAGTATATAATTCACCCCTCCACTTT. Protein: CASSLQVYNSPLHF. The chain joins TRBV6-5 to TRBJ1-6; D gene unclear. Trimming shortened V by 4 bases and J by 4 bases, and 8 bases separated the two germline ends. Germline assignment: CDR1 MNHEY and CDR2 SVGAGI. The CDR3 runs to 14 residues.

J is TRBJ1-3 and V is TRBV25-1; no definite D call. Looked up from germline, CDR1 is MGHDK and CDR2 is SYGVNS. Trimming removed 5 bases from V and 4 bases from J, with 12 bases in between. This CDR3 has 14 residues. CDR3 DNA: TGTGCCAGCAGTCGCGGAGGGCAAGGAAACACCATATATTTT. It codes for CASSRGGQGNTIYF.

The chain couples TRBV5-1 to TRBJ2-5, with 9 bases lining up with TRBD2. Germline lookup yields CDR1 SGHRS and CDR2 YFSETQ. Trimming at V came to 0 bases and at J to 9 bases, leaving 12 bases not matched to a gene. There are 16 residues in the CDR3. The chain's CDR3 is CASSLGIAGALEAQYF. In DNA form, the CDR3 reads TGCGCCAGCAGCTTGGGGATAGCGGGGGCCCTTGAGGCCCAGTACTTC.

This clone was seen only a few times. The gene calls are TRBV3-1 (or the pseudogene TRBV3-2) and TRBJ2-3; the match to TRBD2 covers 7 bases. V lost 4 bases to trimming and J lost 0 bases; unmatched junction nucleotides: 7. This CDR3 spans 16 amino acids. Germline loops: CDR1 LGHDT, CDR2 YNNKEL (reference sequence). The CDR3: CASSLRGAGSTDTQYF. CDR3 coding DNA: TGTGCCAGCAGCCTGCGGGGAGCGGGGAGCACAGATACGCAGTATTTT.

The rearrangement links TRBV6-1 to TRBJ1-1; the match to TRBD1 covers 7 bases. V trimming: 3 bases; J trimming: 1 base; junction bases outside the gene matches: 5. Germline CDR1 MNHNS, CDR2 SASEGT. The CDR3 contains 15 residues. CDR3 loop: CASSDIGQENTEAFF. In nucleotides, the CDR3 is TGTGCCAGCAGTGACATTGGACAGGAGAACACTGAAGCTTTCTTT.

The chain joins TRBV5-1 to TRBJ2-1, with 8 positions matching TRBD1. CDR1 is SGHRS and CDR2 is YFSETQ in the germline V gene. The CDR3 spans 16 residues. Trimming cost V 4 bases and J 2 bases; bases outside gene matches: 8. The CDR3 DNA follows: TGCGCCAGCAGCCCCCGGGACAGGCCCGCCTACAATGAGCAGTTCTTC. It yields the protein CASSPRDRPAYNEQFF.

CDR3 protein: CASSRAGTGANVLTF. Here the CDR3 DNA reads TGTGCCAGCAGCCGGGCGGGGACCGGGGCCAACGTCCTGACTTTC. V is TRBV14 and J is TRBJ2-6; D may be TRBD2 (6 bases). V was pared by 4 bases and J by 4 bases, with 11 bases between. The CDR3 is 15 amino acids. Germline CDR1 SGHDN, CDR2 FVKESK.

The genes are TRBV7-6 and TRBJ2-7; the match to TRBD1 covers 7 bases. CDR3 length equals 12 residues. V was pared by 5 bases and J by 6 bases, with 4 bases of the junction left unmatched. Looked up from germline, CDR1 is SGHVS and CDR2 is FNYEAQ. DNA for the CDR3: TGTGCCAGCAGCATTGGGACAGCCGAGCAGTACTTC. Its protein is CASSIGTAEQYF.

The chain joins TRBV29-1 to TRBJ1-4, with 9 bases matching TRBD1. The V and J ends lost 1 base and 15 bases, in that order; junction bases with no gene match: 15. This CDR3 is 15 amino acids long. Germline assignment: CDR1 SQVTM and CDR2 ANQGSEA. CDR3 coding DNA: TGCAGCGTTGAAGGCGGGACAGGGCCCGAGGGCATGATGTTTTTT. Protein: CSVEGGTGPEGMMFF.

The chain combines TRBV18 with TRBJ1-4; a possible D gene is TRBD1 (6 bases). The CDR3 runs 14 residues. V was clipped by 2 bases and J by 7 bases, with 11 bases between them. The germline gives CDR1 KGHSH, CDR2 LQKENI. The CDR3 bases are TGTGCCAGCTCACCAGTCAGGGGCGGTGAAAAACTGTTTTTT. It encodes CASSPVRGGEKLFF.

The chain carries TRBV12-3 or TRBV12-4 and TRBJ2-2; TRBD1 agrees at 12 bases. V lost 6 bases and J lost 11; bases outside the gene matches: 4. The CDR3 has 13 amino acids. The CDR3, as DNA: TGTGCCAGCAGCCTGGGACAGGGGGCTGAGCTGTTTTTT. It encodes CASSLGQGAELFF.

The genes are TRBV10-3 and TRBJ1-2; 8 bases line up with TRBD1. CDR1 ENHRY and CDR2 SYGVKD come from the germline V gene. The CDR3 has 12 residues. V shed 7 bases and J 11 bases; nucleotides not matched to a gene: 9. The CDR3 protein is CAITYDRGEYTF. DNA of the CDR3: TGTGCCATCACCTATGACAGGGGCGAGTACACCTTC.

This chain joins TRBV6-5 and TRBJ1-4; TRBD1 matches 10 bases. CDR1 is MNHEY and CDR2 is SVGAGI in the germline V gene. This CDR3 spans 15 amino acids. Trimming at V came to 7 bases and at J to 7 bases, leaving 9 bases not matched to a gene. CDR3 sequence reads: CASNNGGTGVEKLFF. The CDR3 nucleotides read TGTGCCAGCAACAACGGGGGGACAGGGGTTGAAAAACTGTTTTTT.